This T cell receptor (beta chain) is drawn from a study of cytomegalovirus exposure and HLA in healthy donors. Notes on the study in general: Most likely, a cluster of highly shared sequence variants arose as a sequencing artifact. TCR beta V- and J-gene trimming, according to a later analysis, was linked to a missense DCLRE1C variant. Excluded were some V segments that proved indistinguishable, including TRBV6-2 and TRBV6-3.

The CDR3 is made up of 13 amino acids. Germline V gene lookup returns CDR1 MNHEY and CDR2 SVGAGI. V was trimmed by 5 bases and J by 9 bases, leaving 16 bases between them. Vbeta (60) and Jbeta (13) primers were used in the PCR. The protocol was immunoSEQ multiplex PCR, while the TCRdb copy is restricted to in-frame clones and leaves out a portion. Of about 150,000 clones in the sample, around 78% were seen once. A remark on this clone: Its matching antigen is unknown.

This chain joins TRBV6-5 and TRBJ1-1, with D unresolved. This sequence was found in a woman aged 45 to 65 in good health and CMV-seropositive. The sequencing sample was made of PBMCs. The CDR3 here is CASSNTRVTKAFF. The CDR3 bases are TGTGCCAGCAGTAATACTCGAGTTACTAAAGCTTTCTTT.